The 16 T cell receptor beta chains presented below share a single source sample, sequenced in a study of CD4 T cells in relation to SARS-CoV-2 and coronaviruses. Using immunoSEQ multiplex PCR, the repertoire was profiled, and TCRdb retains in-frame clones only, with some absent. This sample yields around 54,000 clones, of which 90% to 95% are seen a single time; 0.4% belongs to the top ten. Sample: naive CD4+ T cells from PBMCs. The subset was: naive CD4+ T cells isolated by negative enrichment. The receptors shown here come from an adult with COVID-19.

The chain combines TRBV5-6 with TRBJ2-3; 8 bases are a match to TRBD1. CDR3 length: 15 residues. Germline values: CDR1 SGHDT, CDR2 YYEEEE. V lost 0 bases and J lost 8; bases outside the gene matches: 8. CDR3 in amino acids: CASSLVGQGSGTQYF. CDR3 nucleotides: TGTGCCAGCAGCTTGGTTGGACAGGGCTCCGGTACGCAGTATTTT.

This chain links TRBV9 with TRBJ2-1; perhaps TRBD1 as D (6 bases). This CDR3 spans 16 amino acids. Germline V gene sequence: CDR1 SGDLS, CDR2 YYNGEE. V lost 4 bases and J 2 bases, leaving 16 bases between the germline ends. The CDR3 DNA sequence: TGTGCCAGCAGCCTAATATCAGGGGCGGCCTACAATGAGCAGTTCTTC. It translates to CASSLISGAAYNEQFF. The complete variable domain, with remaining parts taken from reference TRBV9 and TRBJ2-1, reads DSGVTQTPKHLITATGQRVTLRCSPRSGDLSVYWYQQSLDQGLQFLIQYYNGEERAKGNILERFSAQQFPDLHSELNLSSLELGDSALYFCASSLISGAAYNEQFFGPGTRLTVL.

The rearrangement links TRBV5-1 to TRBJ2-7; D remains ambiguous. Trimming shortened V by 3 bases and J by 0 bases, and 7 bases separated the two germline ends. The CDR3 runs 13 residues. Germline V gene lookup returns CDR1 SGHRS and CDR2 YFSETQ. CDR3 protein: CASSSPASYEQYF. In DNA form, the CDR3 reads TGCGCCAGCAGCTCCCCGGCCTCCTACGAGCAGTACTTC.

With respect to this clone: The junction departs from the called germline gene at one end, perhaps through a read error. Other DNA sequences in this specimen translate into the identical CDR3. The genes are TRBV11-2 and TRBJ2-3; the D is unclear. CDR3 length: 14 residues. From germline, CDR1 is SGHAT and CDR2 FQNNGV. The CDR3 loop is CASSFSSAADTQYF. In DNA form, the CDR3 reads TGCGCCAGCAGCTTTTCCTCCGCTGCGGATACGCAGTATTTT.

This chain links TRBV15 with TRBJ1-1; D gene uncertain. The V and J ends lost 0 bases and 0 bases respectively, with 14 bases between them. Per the germline V gene, CDR1 is LNHNV and CDR2 is YYDKDF (reference sequence). CDR3 length: 17 residues. Here the CDR3 DNA reads TGTGCCACCAGCAGAGATTTTATGGGAGAAATGAACACTGAAGCTTTCTTT. It translates to CATSRDFMGEMNTEAFF.

This clone was observed a handful of times. The CDR3 loop reads CASSGVAGEGELFF. CDR3 in DNA: TGTGCCAGCAGCGGAGTAGCGGGAGAGGGGGAGCTGTTTTTT. This chain joins TRBV9 and TRBJ2-2; 9 nucleotides align to TRBD2. V lost 3 bases, J lost 8 bases, and 5 bases stayed unmatched. CDR1 and CDR2 (germline): SGDLS, YYNGEE. The CDR3 runs to 14 residues.

The V call is TRBV7-2, the J call TRBJ2-7; D possibly corresponds to TRBD1 (6 bases). The CDR3 is made up of 13 amino acids. V was clipped by 4 bases and J by 5 bases, with 12 bases between them. Germline lookup yields CDR1 SGHTA and CDR2 FQGNSA. The CDR3 nucleotides read TGTGCCAGCAGCTCGGGGACAAACAACGAGCAGTACTTC. It is translated as CASSSGTNNEQYF.

The V and J genes are TRBV9 and TRBJ2-2, with a tentative D call TRBD2 (6 bases). Per germline, CDR1 SGDLS and CDR2 YYNGEE. The V gene lost 6 bases and the J gene lost 4 bases, with 13 bases spanning the gap. The CDR3 is 14 residues long. Here the CDR3 DNA reads TGTGCCAGCAACGCCGGGACTCCCACCGGGGAGCTGTTTTTT. Its translation is CASNAGTPTGELFF. Variable domain in full (rest from reference TRBV9 and TRBJ2-2): DSGVTQTPKHLITATGQRVTLRCSPRSGDLSVYWYQQSLDQGLQFLIQYYNGEERAKGNILERFSAQQFPDLHSELNLSSLELGDSALYFCASNAGTPTGELFFGEGSRLTVL.

This clone showed up just a few times. This sequence joins TRBV5-4 and TRBJ1-2; D perhaps matches TRBD1 (5 bases). V was pared by 4 bases and J by 2 bases, with 9 bases between. This CDR3 spans 13 amino acids. Germline-derived CDR1 and CDR2 are SGHNT and YYREEE (reference sequence). In DNA, the CDR3 is TGTGCCAGCAGCCCGACAGAAAACTATGGCTACACCTTC. Protein: CASSPTENYGYTF.

The table lists this clone with a count of one. The chain has TRBV5-6 and TRBJ1-1; D unresolved. Germline CDR1 SGHDT, CDR2 YYEEEE. The CDR3 extends over 12 amino acids. V lost 0 bases and J lost 11, with 11 bases in between. CDR3 in amino acids: CASSLVGLEAFF. DNA of the CDR3: TGTGCCAGCAGCTTGGTCGGCTTGGAGGCTTTCTTT.

The V call is TRBV14, the J call TRBJ2-7; D remains ambiguous. V was trimmed by 1 base and J by 6 bases, leaving 10 bases between them. The CDR3 runs 13 residues. Per the germline V gene, CDR1 is SGHDN and CDR2 is FVKESK. CDR3 sequence (DNA): TGTGCCAGCAGCCAAGTTCGATGGGGCGAGCAGTACTTC. Protein: CASSQVRWGEQYF.

This chain uses TRBV7-9 with TRBJ1-4; the D gene is possibly TRBD1 (5 bases). V was cut by 5 bases and J by 11 bases, with 12 bases left in between. Germline assignment: CDR1 SEHNR and CDR2 FQNEAQ (reference sequence). The CDR3 has 12 amino acids. CDR3 sequence: CASSVGVNKLFF. The CDR3 DNA reads as TGTGCCAGCAGCGTGGGGGTCAACAAACTGTTTTTT.

The chain carries TRBV19 and TRBJ2-6; 9 bases align to TRBD1. CDR3 size: 19 residues. The germline CDR1 and CDR2 sequences are LNHDA and SQIVND (reference sequence). With 3 bases clipped from V and 2 bases from J, the junction kept 11 bases outside the gene matches. As DNA, the CDR3 is TGTGCCAGTAGTATTCCGGACAGGGGACTACTCGCTGGGGCCAACGTCCTGACTTTC. Translation: CASSIPDRGLLAGANVLTF.

The rearrangement uses TRBV4-2 and TRBJ2-1; weak D call: TRBD2 (6 bases). Germline V gene lookup returns CDR1 LGHNA and CDR2 YNFKEQ. The CDR3 contains 21 residues. Trimming pared 0 bases from V and 0 bases from J, leaving 24 bases between. Written as DNA, the CDR3 is TGTGCCAGCAGCCAAGAAGGTACAAGAGCGAGAGCGGGTCTCTCCTACAATGAGCAGTTCTTC. This sequence encodes CASSQEGTRARAGLSYNEQFF.

V is TRBV19 and J is TRBJ2-3, with D possibly matching TRBD1 (6 bases). V was clipped by 6 bases and J by 0 bases, with 10 bases between them. Germline CDR1 LNHDA, CDR2 SQIVND (reference sequence). This CDR3 is built from 14 residues. The chain's CDR3 is CASSRDTSTDTQYF. The CDR3 DNA follows: TGTGCCAGTAGCCGGGACACCAGCACAGATACGCAGTATTTT.

The rearrangement uses TRBV6-5 and TRBJ2-1; 9 bases line up with TRBD2. The CDR3 sequence is 14 residues long. Germline V CDR1 and CDR2: MNHEY, SVGAGI. The CDR3 is CATFRREGYNEQFF. As DNA, the CDR3 is TGTGCTACCTTTCGGCGGGAGGGGTACAATGAGCAGTTCTTC.